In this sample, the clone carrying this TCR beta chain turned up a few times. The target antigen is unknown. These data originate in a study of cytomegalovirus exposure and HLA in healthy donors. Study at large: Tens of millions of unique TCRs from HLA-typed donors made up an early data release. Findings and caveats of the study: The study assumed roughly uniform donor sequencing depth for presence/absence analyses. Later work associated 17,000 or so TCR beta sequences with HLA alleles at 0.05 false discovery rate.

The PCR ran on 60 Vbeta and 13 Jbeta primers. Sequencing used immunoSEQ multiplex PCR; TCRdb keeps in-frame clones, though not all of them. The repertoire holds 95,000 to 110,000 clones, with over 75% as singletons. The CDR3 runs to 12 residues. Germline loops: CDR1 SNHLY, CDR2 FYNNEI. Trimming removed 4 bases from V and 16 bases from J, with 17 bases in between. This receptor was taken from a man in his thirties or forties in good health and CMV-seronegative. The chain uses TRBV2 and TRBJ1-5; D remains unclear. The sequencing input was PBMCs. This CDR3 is CASSGRATPDHF. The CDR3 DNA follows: TGTGCCAGCAGTGGGCGGGCAACTCCAGATCATTTT.